This TCR beta chain was retrieved from a study of control samples from healthy donors and cancer patients (TCRdb year 2020). Library construction relied on the immunoSEQ multiplex PCR assay. TCRdb holds this immuneACCESS table with in-frame rearrangements only. Some clones are missing; in checked studies, unresolved V genes explain under half, and the rest has no known cause. The sample table shows under 100,000 clones, and over 90% are seen once. Approximately 1.5% of the sample comes from the top ten. Turning to this clone: Its antigen specificity is not known. Per-base quality was not reported, and no clone a single base away is much larger than it.

CDR1 and CDR2, looked up from the germline V gene (reference sequence), are SGHNT and YYREEE. The cysteine opens and the phenylalanine closes a CDR3 of 16 amino acids. This entry keeps only the CDR3 DNA: 48 bases, framed from base 1. Trimming removed 6 bases from V and 2 bases from J, leaving 20 bases between the germline ends. The sample taken for sequencing was blood. The rearrangement joined TRBV5-4 to TRBJ1-2; the D gene is unclear. The clonotype was recovered from a woman aged 25 to 39 in good health. At the DNA level, the sequence is TGTGCCAGCAACGACTTGGGGAATGTGGTGAACTATGGCTACACCTTC. It is translated as CASNDLGNVVNYGYTF.